This TCR beta chain was sequenced for a study of vaccination effects on CD4 cells after COVID-19. Overall study context: Post-vaccine sampling occurred a median 72 days after the second dose. Overall study findings and caveats: Substantial clonal contraction characterized both infection- and vaccine-induced clones late after vaccination.

This clone turned up a few times. Its specificity is not known. Here immunoSEQ multiplex PCR was the method, and the copy in TCRdb shows in-frame clones only, minus some. The sample includes just under 60,000 clones, 78% of them seen just once. Germline V gene lookup returns CDR1 MNHEY and CDR2 SVGAGI. The CDR3 consists of 14 residues. V lost 9 bases, J lost 4 bases, and 18 bases lay in between. Sequencing in the ViraFEST assay came after antigen-specific CD4+ T cells had been expanded with viral peptide pools, which were used to stimulate PBMC. Culturing for ten to eleven days preceded CD4+ T cell isolation. Two doses of BNT162b2 or mRNA-1273 vaccine were administered to participants. Researchers reported culturing 1.5 million to 2 million PBMC in each well, adding 10 IU/ml IL-2 and around 10 ug/ml peptides. Cultures got half-medium changes with IL-2 on days 3 and 7.

V is TRBV6-5 and J is TRBJ1-1; weak D call: TRBD1 (6 bases). The receptor's source is a human donor who received a COVID-19 vaccine. The specimen comprised CD4+ T cells from PBMCs cultured with HCoV-OC43 spike peptides, sampled after COVID-19 vaccination. Sample subset: HCoV-OC43 spike overlapping peptide pool stimulation. CDR3 amino acids: CASSAWGAFTEAFF. For the CDR3, the DNA is TGTGCCAGTTCCGCCTGGGGGGCGTTCACTGAAGCTTTCTTT.